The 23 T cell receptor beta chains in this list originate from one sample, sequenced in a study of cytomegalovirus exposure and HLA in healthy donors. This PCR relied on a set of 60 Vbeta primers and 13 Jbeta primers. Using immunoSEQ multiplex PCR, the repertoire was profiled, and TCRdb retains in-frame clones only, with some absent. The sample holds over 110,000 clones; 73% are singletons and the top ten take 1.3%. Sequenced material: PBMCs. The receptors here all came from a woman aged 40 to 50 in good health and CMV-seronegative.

CDR3 nucleotide sequence: TGTGCCAGCTCACCATCCGGGACAGGGAGGGAGCAGTACTTC. Protein: CASSPSGTGREQYF. The V and J genes are TRBV18 and TRBJ2-7; 9 nucleotides line up with TRBD1. The germline V gene encodes CDR1 KGHSH and CDR2 LQKENI. CDR3 size: 14 residues. V trimming: 2 bases; J trimming: 7 bases; junction bases outside the gene matches: 6.

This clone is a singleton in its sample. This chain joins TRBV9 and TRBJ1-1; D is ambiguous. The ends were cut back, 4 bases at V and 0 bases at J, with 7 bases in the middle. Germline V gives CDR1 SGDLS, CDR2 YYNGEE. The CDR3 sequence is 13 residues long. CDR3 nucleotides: TGTGCCAGCAGCCCGCGGATGAACACTGAAGCTTTCTTT. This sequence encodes CASSPRMNTEAFF.

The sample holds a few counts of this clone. As DNA, the CDR3 is TGTGCCAGCGTCCGGACTAGCGGGGGATTAACCTCCTACAATGAGCAGTTCTTC. This translates into CASVRTSGGLTSYNEQFF. The chain combines TRBV5-5 with TRBJ2-1, with TRBD2 matching over 13 bases. V shed 7 bases, J shed 0 bases, and the junction held 10 bases outside the gene matches. Germline CDR1 reads SGHKS; CDR2 reads YYEKEE (reference sequence). This CDR3 has 18 residues.

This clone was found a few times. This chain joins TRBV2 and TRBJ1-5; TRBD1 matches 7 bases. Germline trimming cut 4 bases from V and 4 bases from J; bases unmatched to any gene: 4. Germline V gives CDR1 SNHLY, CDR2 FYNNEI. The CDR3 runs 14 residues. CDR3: CASSGQGSNQPQHF. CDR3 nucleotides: TGTGCCAGCAGTGGACAGGGCTCGAATCAGCCCCAGCATTTT. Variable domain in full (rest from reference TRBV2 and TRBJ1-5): EPEVTQTPSHQVTQMGQEVILRCVPISNHLYFYWYRQILGQKVEFLVSFYNNEISEKSEIFDDQFSVERPDGSNFTLKIRSTKLEDSAMYFCASSGQGSNQPQHFGDGTRLSIL.

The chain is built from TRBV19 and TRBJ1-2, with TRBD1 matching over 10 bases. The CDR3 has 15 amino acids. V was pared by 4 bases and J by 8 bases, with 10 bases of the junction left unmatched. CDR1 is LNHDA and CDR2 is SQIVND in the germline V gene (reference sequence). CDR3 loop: CASSTRQGANEGYTF. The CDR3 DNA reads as TGTGCCAGTAGTACCCGACAGGGGGCGAATGAGGGCTACACCTTC.

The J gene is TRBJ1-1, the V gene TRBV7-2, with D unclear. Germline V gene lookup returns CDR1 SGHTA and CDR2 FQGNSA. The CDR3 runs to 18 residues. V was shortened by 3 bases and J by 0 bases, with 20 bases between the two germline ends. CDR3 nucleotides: TGTGCCAGCAGCTTCAGGTCCGGATCACATACCGTGAACACTGAAGCTTTCTTT. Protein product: CASSFRSGSHTVNTEAFF.

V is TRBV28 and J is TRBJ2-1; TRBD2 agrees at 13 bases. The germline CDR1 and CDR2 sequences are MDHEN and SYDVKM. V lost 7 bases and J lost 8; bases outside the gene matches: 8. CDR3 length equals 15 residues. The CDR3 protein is CASTTGTSGVHEQFF. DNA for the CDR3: TGTGCCAGCACAACAGGGACTAGCGGGGTTCATGAGCAGTTCTTC.

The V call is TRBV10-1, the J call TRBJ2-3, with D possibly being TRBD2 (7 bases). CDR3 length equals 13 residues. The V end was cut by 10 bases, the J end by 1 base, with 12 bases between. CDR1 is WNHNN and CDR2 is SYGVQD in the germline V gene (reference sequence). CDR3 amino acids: CATGGLGTDTQYF. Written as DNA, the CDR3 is TGCGCCACGGGGGGCCTGGGCACAGATACGCAGTATTTT.

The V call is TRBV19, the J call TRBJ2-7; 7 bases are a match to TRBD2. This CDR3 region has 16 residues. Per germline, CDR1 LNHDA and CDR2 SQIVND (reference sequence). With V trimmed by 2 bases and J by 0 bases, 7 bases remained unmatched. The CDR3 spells CASSIFLGGSSYEQYV. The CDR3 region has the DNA TGTGCCAGTAGTATATTTCTCGGGGGGAGCTCCTACGAGCAGTACGTC.

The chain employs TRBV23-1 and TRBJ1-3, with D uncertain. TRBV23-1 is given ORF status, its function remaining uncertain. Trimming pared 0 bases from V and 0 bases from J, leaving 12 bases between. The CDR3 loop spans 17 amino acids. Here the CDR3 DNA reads TGCGCCAGCAGTCAATCTGGTGACTGCTTCTCTGGAAACACCATATATTTT. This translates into CASSQSGDCFSGNTIYF.

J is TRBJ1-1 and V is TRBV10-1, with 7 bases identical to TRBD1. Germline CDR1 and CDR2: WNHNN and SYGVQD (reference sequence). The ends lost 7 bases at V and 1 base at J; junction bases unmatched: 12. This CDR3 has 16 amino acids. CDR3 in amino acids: CASITKSRQGNTEAFF. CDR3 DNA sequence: TGCGCCAGCATCACGAAGAGTCGACAGGGGAACACTGAAGCTTTCTTT.

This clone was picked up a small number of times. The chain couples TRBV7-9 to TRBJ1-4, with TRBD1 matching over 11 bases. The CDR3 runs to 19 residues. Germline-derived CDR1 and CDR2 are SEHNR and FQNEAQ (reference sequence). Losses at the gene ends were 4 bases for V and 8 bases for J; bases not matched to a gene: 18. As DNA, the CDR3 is TGTGCCAGCAGCTCTGGGTCCGGGACAGGGGGAATAAGCTCCGAAAAACTGTTTTTT. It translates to CASSSGSGTGGISSEKLFF.

The CDR3 protein is CASSPDWTPGQGLPISTDTQYF. CDR3 nucleotides: TGTGCCAGCAGCCCCGATTGGACCCCGGGACAGGGACTCCCAATCAGCACAGATACGCAGTATTTT. The rearrangement uses TRBV4-2 and TRBJ2-3, with 9 bases identical to TRBD1. Trimming took 4 bases from V and 0 from J; bases not matched to a gene: 23. CDR1 and CDR2 from the germline V gene are LGHNA and YNFKEQ. The CDR3 loop spans 22 amino acids.

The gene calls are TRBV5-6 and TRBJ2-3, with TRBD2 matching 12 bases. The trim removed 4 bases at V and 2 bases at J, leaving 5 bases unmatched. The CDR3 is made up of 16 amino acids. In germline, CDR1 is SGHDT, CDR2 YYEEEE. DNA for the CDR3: TGTGCCAGCAGCACAACTAGCGGGGGGAACACAGATACGCAGTATTTT. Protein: CASSTTSGGNTDTQYF.

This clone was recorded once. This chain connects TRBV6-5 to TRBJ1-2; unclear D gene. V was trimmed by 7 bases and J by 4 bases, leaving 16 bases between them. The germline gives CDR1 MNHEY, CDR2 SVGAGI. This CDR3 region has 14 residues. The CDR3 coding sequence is TGTGCCAGCAAGGTAGCAGATCTAACCTATGGCTACACCTTC. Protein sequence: CASKVADLTYGYTF.

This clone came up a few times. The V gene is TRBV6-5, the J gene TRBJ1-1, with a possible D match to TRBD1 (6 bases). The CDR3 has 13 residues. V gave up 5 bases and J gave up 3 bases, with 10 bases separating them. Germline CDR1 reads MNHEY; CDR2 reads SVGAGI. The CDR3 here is CASSNRVDTEAFF. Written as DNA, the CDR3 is TGTGCCAGCAGTAACAGGGTTGACACTGAAGCTTTCTTT.

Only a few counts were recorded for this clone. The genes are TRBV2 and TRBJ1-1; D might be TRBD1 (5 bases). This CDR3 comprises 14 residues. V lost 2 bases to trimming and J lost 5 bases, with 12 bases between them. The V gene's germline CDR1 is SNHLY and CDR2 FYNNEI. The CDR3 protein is CASSEWGAETEAFF. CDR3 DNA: TGTGCCAGCAGTGAATGGGGCGCAGAGACTGAAGCTTTCTTT.

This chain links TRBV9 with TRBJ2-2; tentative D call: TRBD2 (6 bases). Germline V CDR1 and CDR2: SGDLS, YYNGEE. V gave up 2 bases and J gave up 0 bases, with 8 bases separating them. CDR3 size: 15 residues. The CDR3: CASSVGGSNTGELFF. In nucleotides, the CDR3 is TGTGCCAGCAGCGTTGGAGGGTCGAACACCGGGGAGCTGTTTTTT.

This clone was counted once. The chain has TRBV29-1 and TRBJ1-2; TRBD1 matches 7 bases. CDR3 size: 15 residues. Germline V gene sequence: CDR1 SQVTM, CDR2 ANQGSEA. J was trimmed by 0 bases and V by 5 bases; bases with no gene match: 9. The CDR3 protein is CSVFYEQGSNYGYTF. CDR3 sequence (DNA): TGCAGCGTTTTCTATGAACAGGGGTCTAACTATGGCTACACCTTC.

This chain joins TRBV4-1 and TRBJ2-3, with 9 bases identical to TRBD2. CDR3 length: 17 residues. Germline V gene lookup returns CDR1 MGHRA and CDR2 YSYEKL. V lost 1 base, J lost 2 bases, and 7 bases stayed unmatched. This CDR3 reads CASSQAELAGHTDTQYF. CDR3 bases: TGCGCCAGCAGCCAAGCGGAACTAGCGGGTCACACAGATACGCAGTATTTT.

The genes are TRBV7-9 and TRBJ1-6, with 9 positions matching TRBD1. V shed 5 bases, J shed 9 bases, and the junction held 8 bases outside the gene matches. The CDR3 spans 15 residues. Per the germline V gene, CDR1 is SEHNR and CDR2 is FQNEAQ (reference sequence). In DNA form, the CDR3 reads TGTGCCAGCAGCAAATCGGGACAGGGTGTTTCACCCCTCCACTTT. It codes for CASSKSGQGVSPLHF.

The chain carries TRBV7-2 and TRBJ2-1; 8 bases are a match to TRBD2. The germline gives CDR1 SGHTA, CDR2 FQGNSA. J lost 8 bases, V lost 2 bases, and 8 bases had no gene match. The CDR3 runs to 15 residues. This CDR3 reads CASSLPRTSFDEQFF. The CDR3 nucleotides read TGTGCCAGCAGCTTACCCCGGACTAGCTTCGATGAGCAGTTCTTC.

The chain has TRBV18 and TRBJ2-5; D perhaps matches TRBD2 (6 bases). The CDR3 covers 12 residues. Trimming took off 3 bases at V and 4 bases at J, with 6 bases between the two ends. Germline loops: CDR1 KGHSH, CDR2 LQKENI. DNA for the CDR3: TGTGCCAGCTCACCGGAGGGAGAGACCCAGTACTTC. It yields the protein CASSPEGETQYF.